A single sample is the source of the 17 T cell receptor beta chains below, sequenced in a study of blood T cell repertoires in COVID-19. The protocol was immunoSEQ multiplex PCR, while the TCRdb copy is restricted to in-frame clones and leaves out a portion. The data contain about 200,000 clones, 87% of them singletons. Sequencing input: peripheral blood. These TCRs come from a man between 35 and 55 years old with active or convalescent COVID-19.

There are many counts of this clone. The chain combines TRBV5-4 with TRBJ1-2; 10 bases agree with TRBD1. The germline V gene encodes CDR1 SGHNT and CDR2 YYREEE (reference sequence). The V gene end was trimmed by 0 bases and the J gene end by 6 bases; junction bases not matched to a gene: 14. The CDR3 sequence is 18 residues long. The CDR3 region has the DNA TGTGCCAGCAGCTTGGGAGGGGCTTTAGGGACAGGGGAAAATGGCTACACCTTC. Translated: CASSLGGALGTGENGYTF.

The chain combines TRBV4-1 with TRBJ2-1, with 9 bases matching TRBD1. CDR1 MGHRA and CDR2 YSYEKL come from the germline V gene. V shed 0 bases, J shed 6 bases, and the junction held 3 bases outside the gene matches. The CDR3 extends over 15 amino acids. In DNA form, the CDR3 reads TGCGCCAGCAGCCAAGAGGGGACAGGGTTCAATGAGCAGTTCTTC. Its protein is CASSQEGTGFNEQFF.

This chain joins TRBV4-2 and TRBJ1-6, with 7 nucleotides matching TRBD1. V dropped 7 bases and J dropped 10; count of bases not matched to a gene: 4. The length of the CDR3 is 12 residues. Germline CDR1 LGHNA, CDR2 YNFKEQ. The CDR3 spells CASKGGTSPLHF. DNA for the CDR3: TGTGCCAGCAAAGGGGGCACGTCACCCCTCCACTTT.

The chain uses TRBV9 and TRBJ1-3; maybe TRBD1 (6 bases). Germline CDR1 reads SGDLS; CDR2 reads YYNGEE. The V gene lost 3 bases and the J gene lost 1 base, with 17 bases spanning the gap. The CDR3 extends over 17 amino acids. The CDR3 DNA reads TGTGCCAGCAGCGCTAAAGCCGGGACACCTTCTGGAAACACCATATATTTT. This gives the protein CASSAKAGTPSGNTIYF.

This chain joins TRBV9 and TRBJ2-3; 9 nucleotides line up with TRBD2. With V trimmed by 2 bases and J by 6 bases, 10 bases remained unmatched. The CDR3 runs 16 residues. The V gene's germline CDR1 is SGDLS and CDR2 YYNGEE. Written as DNA, the CDR3 is TGTGCCAGCAGCGTGAGACTAGCGGCACCGGGTGATACGCAGTATTTT. This gives the protein CASSVRLAAPGDTQYF.

This clone was detected once. The CDR3 spells CASSFATADRQFF. The CDR3 DNA is TGTGCCAGCAGCTTTGCCACAGCCGACAGGCAGTTCTTC. The rearrangement joins TRBV7-9 to TRBJ2-1; maybe TRBD1 (5 bases). This CDR3 is 13 amino acids long. The germline gives CDR1 SEHNR, CDR2 FQNEAQ (reference sequence). V lost 3 bases and J lost 12, with 15 bases in between.

The V call is TRBV27, the J call TRBJ2-1; TRBD2 agrees at 11 bases. The ends lost 5 bases at V and 4 bases at J; junction bases unmatched: 4. The CDR3 spans 15 residues. Germline CDR1 MNHEY, CDR2 SMNVEV (reference sequence). The CDR3 region has the DNA TGTGCCAGCAGTGGAGGGACTAGCGGATACAATGAGCAGTTCTTC. Translation: CASSGGTSGYNEQFF.

The chain links TRBV5-4 to TRBJ1-2; a weak D match, TRBD1 (5 bases). The CDR3 runs 12 residues. Germline values: CDR1 SGHNT, CDR2 YYREEE (reference sequence). With 2 bases removed from V and 6 bases from J, the gap between germline ends came to 8 bases. The CDR3 here is CASSFPRDGYTF. The CDR3 DNA sequence: TGTGCCAGCAGCTTCCCCAGGGATGGCTACACCTTC.

V gene TRBV27 combines with J gene TRBJ1-2, with D unresolved. Germline V gives CDR1 MNHEY, CDR2 SMNVEV (reference sequence). This CDR3 region has 13 residues. V lost 0 bases and J lost 4, with 6 bases in between. In DNA, the CDR3 is TGTGCCAGCAGTTTATCGAGCGCCTATGGCTACACCTTC. It encodes CASSLSSAYGYTF.

In this sample, this clone turned up many times. This sequence joins TRBV28 and TRBJ1-5; perhaps TRBD1 as D (5 bases). V lost 1 base, J lost 9 bases, and 7 bases lay in between. Germline V CDR1 and CDR2: MDHEN, SYDVKM. The CDR3 has 12 amino acids. CDR3 nucleotide sequence: TGTGCCAGCAGTTTATTAAGGGGGCCCCAGCATTTT. Its protein product is CASSLLRGPQHF.

This rearrangement joins TRBV5-1 to TRBJ2-1, with 12 bases identical to TRBD2. The CDR3 extends over 16 amino acids. The germline V gene has CDR1 SGHRS and CDR2 YFSETQ. With V trimmed by 3 bases and J by 10 bases, 11 bases remained unmatched. CDR3 residues: CASSSLAGGPGEEQFF. As DNA, the CDR3 is TGCGCCAGCAGCTCCCTAGCGGGAGGGCCCGGTGAGGAGCAGTTCTTC.

V gene TRBV6-4 combines with J gene TRBJ2-3; 7 bases align to TRBD2. J lost 1 base, V lost 6 bases, and 7 bases had no gene match. The CDR3 is 15 amino acids. The germline gives CDR1 MRHNA, CDR2 SNTAGT. CDR3: CASSDEAGRTDTQYF. The CDR3 DNA reads TGTGCCAGCAGCGACGAAGCGGGGCGCACAGATACGCAGTATTTT.

The chain links TRBV27 to TRBJ2-1, with no clear D. The CDR3 runs 13 residues. Trimming cost V 4 bases and J 0 bases, with 4 bases left between them. Per germline, CDR1 MNHEY and CDR2 SMNVEV (reference sequence). CDR3 in amino acids: CASSYSSYNEQFF. CDR3 DNA: TGTGCCAGCAGTTATAGCTCCTACAATGAGCAGTTCTTC.

V is TRBV12-3 or TRBV12-4 and J is TRBJ2-7; 10 nucleotides agree with TRBD1. The V gene end was trimmed by 3 bases and the J gene end by 8 bases; junction bases not matched to a gene: 4. The CDR3 sequence is 13 residues long. CDR3 bases: TGTGCCAGCAGTTTCGGGACAGGGGAACAGCAGTACTTC. It yields the protein CASSFGTGEQQYF.

The chain is built from TRBV15 and TRBJ1-6; D gene uncertain. Trimming stripped 8 bases from V and 7 bases from J, with 9 bases between. This CDR3 spans 12 amino acids. Germline V gene sequence: CDR1 LNHNV, CDR2 YYDKDF (reference sequence). As DNA, the CDR3 is TGTGCCACCGCCCGAGGAAATTCACCCCTCCACTTT. This translates into CATARGNSPLHF.

V and J are TRBV4-1 and TRBJ2-5; 7 nucleotides align to TRBD2. The CDR3 consists of 14 residues. The germline gives CDR1 MGHRA, CDR2 YSYEKL. V shed 4 bases and J 2 bases; nucleotides not matched to a gene: 4. The CDR3 bases are TGCGCCAGCAGCCTAACCGGGGGGCAAGAGACCCAGTACTTC. Amino acids: CASSLTGGQETQYF.

The V gene is TRBV3-1 (or the pseudogene TRBV3-2), the J gene TRBJ1-1; D is ambiguous. The CDR3 runs 13 residues. Per germline, CDR1 LGHDT and CDR2 YNNKEL (reference sequence). V dropped 8 bases and J dropped 4 bases, with 14 bases sitting between them. CDR3 sequence: CASVLSGGTEAFF. DNA for the CDR3: TGTGCCAGCGTCCTCAGTGGAGGCACTGAAGCTTTCTTT.